The present T cell receptor (beta chain) was sequenced within a study of blood T cell repertoires in COVID-19. Whole-study context: Samples representing acute and convalescent COVID-19 were sourced from the United States, Italy and Spain.

Here immunoSEQ multiplex PCR was the method, and the copy in TCRdb shows in-frame clones only, minus some. The data hold roughly 280,000 clones, with 80% to 90% observed a single time. This clone came up once. The CDR3 length is 16 residues. The V gene end was trimmed by 3 bases and the J gene end by 2 bases; junction bases not matched to a gene: 13. The germline CDR1 and CDR2 sequences are SQVTM and ANQGSEA. Material: PBMCs or T cells enriched from blood (not recorded which). This chain uses TRBV29-1 with TRBJ2-7, with 7 bases fitting TRBD2. This sequence originates from a woman aged 25 to 39 with acute COVID-19. CDR3 loop: CSVDPTGAGAAYEQYF. In DNA, the CDR3 is TGCAGCGTTGACCCCACCGGGGCGGGAGCTGCCTACGAGCAGTACTTC.